A single sample gave rise to the 13 T cell receptor beta chains below, sequenced in a study of blood T cell repertoires in COVID-19. Assay: immunoSEQ multiplex PCR; the TCRdb copy retains only in-frame clones and omits some. The table lists some 230,000 clones, 70% to 90% of them singletons, with just under 1% in the top ten. The sequenced sample consisted of peripheral blood. The receptors come from a man aged 35-49 years with acute or convalescent COVID-19.

The gene calls are TRBV20-1 and TRBJ2-3; TRBD2 might be the D (6 bases). Germline V CDR1 and CDR2: DFQATT, SNEGSKA (reference sequence). V lost 3 bases and J lost 6, with 7 bases in between. The CDR3 is 11 residues long. This CDR3 is CSASRGDTQYF. The CDR3 region has the DNA TGCAGTGCTAGTCGGGGGGATACGCAGTATTTT.

This sequence joins TRBV6-5 and TRBJ2-3; 9 positions agree with TRBD1. Germline CDR1 is MNHEY and CDR2 is SVGAGI. V was clipped by 6 bases and J by 3 bases; unmatched bases: 7. CDR3 length: 15 residues. The CDR3 region is CASSRGQGRTDTQYF. The DNA for the CDR3 is TGTGCCAGCAGCCGCGGACAGGGGCGGACAGATACGCAGTATTTT.

The chain uses TRBV7-3 and TRBJ2-1; TRBD2 agrees at 11 bases. Germline loops: CDR1 SGHTA, CDR2 FQGTGA. The CDR3 is 17 residues long. Trimming took 1 base from V and 6 from J; bases not matched to a gene: 8. CDR3: CASSLNPGLAGGNEQFF. The CDR3 nucleotides read TGTGCCAGCAGCTTAAACCCGGGCCTAGCGGGGGGCAATGAGCAGTTCTTC.

This chain joins TRBV30 and TRBJ1-6, with 8 bases aligning to TRBD1. This CDR3 has 14 amino acids. Germline CDR1 is GTSNPN and CDR2 is SVGIG (reference sequence). The trim removed 1 base at V and 9 bases at J, leaving 5 bases unmatched. The CDR3: CAWSEGQDGSPLHF. CDR3 nucleotide sequence: TGTGCCTGGAGTGAGGGACAGGACGGTTCACCCCTCCACTTT.

The chain uses TRBV28 and TRBJ1-5; 11 nucleotides agree with TRBD1. The ends lost 5 bases at V and 5 bases at J; junction bases unmatched: 5. The CDR3 runs 15 residues. CDR1 and CDR2 (germline): MDHEN, SYDVKM. CDR3 nucleotide sequence: TGTGCCAGCAGTACCGGACAGGGGGCGTATCAGCCCCAGCATTTT. Its protein is CASSTGQGAYQPQHF.

The gene calls are TRBV27 and TRBJ1-1, with 9 bases aligning to TRBD1. The germline CDR1 and CDR2 sequences are MNHEY and SMNVEV (reference sequence). Losses at the gene ends were 7 bases for V and 5 bases for J; bases not matched to a gene: 8. CDR3 size: 14 residues. CDR3 sequence: CASTRGQGWTEAFF. CDR3 DNA sequence: TGTGCCAGCACCCGGGGACAGGGTTGGACTGAAGCTTTCTTT.

J is TRBJ2-3 and V is TRBV5-1, with 8 bases matching TRBD2. Germline values: CDR1 SGHRS, CDR2 YFSETQ. The CDR3 length is 15 residues. Trimming at V came to 4 bases and at J to 0 bases, leaving 4 bases not matched to a gene. The CDR3 DNA reads TGCGCCAGCAGCATCCCTAGCGGGAGCACAGATACGCAGTATTTT. Encoded protein: CASSIPSGSTDTQYF.

The chain employs TRBV6-2 or TRBV6-3 and TRBJ2-1; D might be TRBD2 (5 bases). Germline loops: CDR1 MNHEY, CDR2 SVGEGT. V lost 5 bases and J lost 8, with 13 bases in between. This CDR3 has 13 amino acids. As DNA, the CDR3 is TGTGCCAGCAGTCCGGGGTTCGGCGATGAGCAGTTCTTC. This encodes CASSPGFGDEQFF.

V and J are TRBV11-2 and TRBJ2-1; 7 positions agree with TRBD2. Germline trimming cut 4 bases from V and 6 bases from J; bases unmatched to any gene: 3. Germline CDR1 SGHAT, CDR2 FQNNGV. The CDR3 totals 13 residues. This CDR3 is CASSSERGNEQFF. The CDR3 DNA reads TGTGCCAGCAGCTCCGAGCGGGGCAATGAGCAGTTCTTC.

This chain joins TRBV5-6 and TRBJ1-1, with a tentative D call TRBD1 (6 bases). Trimming left V 7 bases short and J 4 bases short, with 17 bases between. CDR1 and CDR2 from the germline V gene are SGHDT and YYEEEE. This CDR3 has 14 residues. The CDR3 DNA is TGTGCCAGCGCAGCTTTGCAGGGGATCACTGAAGCTTTCTTT. Translating gives CASAALQGITEAFF.

The rearrangement joins TRBV12-3 or TRBV12-4 to TRBJ1-2; 7 bases match TRBD1. The length of the CDR3 is 13 residues. The junction had 3 bases not matched to a gene; V was cut back by 5 bases and J by 3 bases. CDR3 loop: CASSPRGDYGYTF. In DNA, the CDR3 is TGTGCCAGCAGTCCCAGGGGGGACTATGGCTACACCTTC.

The chain links TRBV5-1 to TRBJ1-2; 7 positions match TRBD1. Germline lookup yields CDR1 SGHRS and CDR2 YFSETQ. This CDR3 comprises 13 residues. V lost 4 bases and J lost 8; bases outside the gene matches: 8. The CDR3 DNA is TGCGCCAGCAGCCTAGGGGGCCTAAGGGGCTACACCTTC. This encodes CASSLGGLRGYTF. Drawing the rest from reference TRBV5-1 and TRBJ1-2, the complete variable domain is KAGVTQTPRYLIKTRGQQVTLSCSPISGHRSVSWYQQTPGQGLQFLFEYFSETQRNKGNFPGRFSGRQFSNSRSEMNVSTLELGDSALYLCASSLGGLRGYTFGSGTRLTVV.

This chain joins TRBV5-1 and TRBJ1-2, with D possibly being TRBD1 (5 bases). V lost 5 bases to trimming and J lost 4 bases, with 18 bases between them. The CDR3 loop spans 15 amino acids. Germline values: CDR1 SGHRS, CDR2 YFSETQ. In nucleotides, the CDR3 is TGCGCCAGCAGTTGGGAGGGGTTAGCTGGCTATGGCTACACCTTC. Its protein product is CASSWEGLAGYGYTF.